This TCR beta chain was sequenced for a study of graft-versus-host responses after intestinal transplantation (dated by TCRdb to the early 2020s). General notes on the study: The transplants that recipients got were multivisceral, liver-intestinal, or isolated intestinal. Every recipient was given anti-thymocyte globulin induction, followed by approximately 3 years of maintenance tacrolimus and steroids. After intestinal transplantation, graft-versus-host and host-versus-graft alloreactive T cell clones were followed in the graft, circulation and bone marrow using bulk TCR-beta CDR3 sequencing. To identify alloreactive clones, pre-transplant mixed lymphocyte reaction products were sequenced and then compared with unstimulated pre-transplant donor and recipient T cells. The cohort enrolled about two dozen intestinal transplant recipients, one of whom was a retransplant, and a few patients without pretransplant specimens were excluded. Donor T cell macrochimerism was defined as a peak of at least 4% donor T cells among recipient peripheral blood mononuclear cells. Samples from a few later patients were sequenced in-house on an Illumina MiSeq with MiXCR processing rather than by the commercial service.

Details on this clone: Its antigen is not yet known. Nothing much larger sits one base from this clone, and base qualities are not available.

What the study reported, not specific to this receptor: The conclusions were limited by the relatively low number and heterogeneity of the intestinal transplant patients. In patients with donor T cell macrochimerism, the allografts had high GvH to HvG T cell clonal ratios. GvH clones were detected in recipient bone marrow, and some appeared earlier in ileal mucosa or blood, consistent with an intestinal mucosal origin. Early after transplant, declines in HvG clones were associated with peak levels of circulating GvH clones.

Measured from the cysteine to the phenylalanine, the CDR3 is 12 residues long. Only CDR3 DNA remains: 36 bases, in frame from the first base. From V the trimming removes 5 bases and from J it removes 5 bases, while the gene matches leave 4 bases of the junction unaccounted for. Reading the germline V gene (reference sequence) gives CDR1 SGHNT and CDR2 YYREEE. Explained via the paper, the time point label denotes: cells obtained before transplantation from donor or recipient. CD3+CD4+ and CD3+CD8+ populations were FACS-sorted from unstimulated pre-transplant donor and recipient cells taken from spleen or lymph nodes. The method was the immunoSEQ multiplex PCR assay. For most patients, genomic DNA was isolated using the Qiagen DNeasy Blood and Tissue Kit and was shipped frozen to Adaptive Biotechnologies for TCR sequencing. Adaptive Biotechnologies carried out high-throughput TCR-beta CDR3 sequencing of genomic DNA for most patients. In the paper's pipeline: TCR sequencing data for approximately 19 patients were retrieved from Adaptive's ImmunoSEQ software; a few other patients were processed with MiXCR and VDJtools. CD4 versus CD8 sorting errors were corrected by removing sequences found in both subsets at a frequency ratio below 5:1. CDR3 nucleotide sequences shared between donor and recipient were removed because their origin could not be assigned. Alloreactive clones required at least 2-fold expansion over unstimulated cells and minimum CFSE-low frequency of 0.002% (template counts) or 0.001% (read counts). A clone was considered mappable if detected in the sequenced pre-transplant spleen, lymph node, or MLR CFSE-low populations of the donor or recipient. The cumulative frequency of alloreactive clones was calculated as a percentage of all sequences, weighted by copy number. TCRdb carries this immuneACCESS record with in-frame sequences only. Its versions omit some clonotypes, under half of them owing to an unresolved V gene in the studies checked, with the rest unexplained. That table is the source of V, J and clone size, and D and trimming were worked out from the DNA. The sample table contains about 85,000 clones; only one count was recorded for roughly four fifths of them. The ten largest account for about a sixth of the sample.

The sequencing used unstimulated CD8+ T cells sorted from spleen or lymph node cells, collected before intestinal transplant. The chain couples TRBV5-4 to TRBJ2-7; the junction holds 7 bases that match TRBD1. The source is a human donor who received an intestinal transplant. The CDR3 protein: CASSLTGNEQYF. The DNA is TGTGCCAGCAGTTTGACAGGGAACGAGCAGTACTTC.